This entry features one T cell receptor (beta chain) sequence. This entry comes from a study of blood T cell repertoires in COVID-19. At the level of the study: Collection of acute and convalescent COVID-19 samples took place in the United States, Italy and Spain. The cDNA or gDNA used as material had been derived from T cells, B-cell-depleted T cells, or PBMCs.

Per the study methods: Amplifying reference gene primers gave estimates of nucleated cell counts. Clones were read by immunoSEQ multiplex PCR, and TCRdb kept only the in-frame ones, dropping some. V, J and clone size reflect that table, while D and trimming were determined from the DNA. The sample yields over 85,000 clones, approximately 89% seen once. Germline V gene sequence: CDR1 SNHLY, CDR2 FYNNEI. The CDR3 covers 16 residues. Deletions cut 8 bases from V and 3 bases from J, with 19 bases between. V usage is TRBV2 and J usage is TRBJ1-4; the D gene is possibly TRBD1 (6 bases). This receptor was identified in a human donor with acute or convalescent COVID-19. The donor label of this sample is uncertain. Sequencing was performed on peripheral blood. The CDR3, as DNA: TGTGCCAGCGTCAGGGGAGGGGTTGAGGCTAATGAAAAACTGTTTTTT. It translates to CASVRGGVEANEKLFF.